This T cell receptor beta chain emerged from a study of blood T cell repertoires in COVID-19. About the study: PBMCs, B-cell-depleted T cells, or T cells were the source of the cDNA or gDNA that made up the material.

V was cut by 5 bases and J by 5 bases, with 19 bases left in between. CDR1 and CDR2 (germline): MGHRA, YSYEKL. The CDR3 contains 15 residues. Clones were sequenced by immunoSEQ multiplex PCR, and TCRdb holds only the in-frame ones, with some missing. Of just over 250,000 clones listed, about 89% are singletons. The gene calls are TRBV4-1 and TRBJ2-7, with a weak D call TRBD1 (6 bases). Sample: peripheral blood. The origin of this receptor is a man aged 35 to 55 who had recovered from COVID-19. The chain's CDR3 is CASSALLRTVNEQYF. For the CDR3, the DNA is TGCGCCAGCAGCGCTTTGTTACGGACAGTCAACGAGCAGTACTTC.